The entry below gives a single T cell receptor beta chain sequence along with its context. The table came from immunoSEQ multiplex PCR; TCRdb's copy has only in-frame clones and leaves some out. The table lists about 48,000 clones, around 94% of them singletons, with roughly 0.5% in the top ten. The sample belongs to a study of T cell changes during pregnancy in multiple sclerosis. This clonotype originated in a female donor with multiple sclerosis, enrolled in a pregnancy study. The specimen comprised CD4+ T cells from peripheral blood mononuclear cells, sampled in the first trimester of pregnancy.

The CDR3 protein is CASSESRGTFF. CDR3 bases: TGTGCCAGCAGTGAATCCAGGGGAACTTTCTTT. This rearrangement joins TRBV6-1 to TRBJ1-1; D is perhaps TRBD1 (6 bases). The V gene's germline CDR1 is MNHNS and CDR2 SASEGT. V lost 2 bases, J lost 12 bases, and 10 bases lay in between. The CDR3 length is 11 residues.